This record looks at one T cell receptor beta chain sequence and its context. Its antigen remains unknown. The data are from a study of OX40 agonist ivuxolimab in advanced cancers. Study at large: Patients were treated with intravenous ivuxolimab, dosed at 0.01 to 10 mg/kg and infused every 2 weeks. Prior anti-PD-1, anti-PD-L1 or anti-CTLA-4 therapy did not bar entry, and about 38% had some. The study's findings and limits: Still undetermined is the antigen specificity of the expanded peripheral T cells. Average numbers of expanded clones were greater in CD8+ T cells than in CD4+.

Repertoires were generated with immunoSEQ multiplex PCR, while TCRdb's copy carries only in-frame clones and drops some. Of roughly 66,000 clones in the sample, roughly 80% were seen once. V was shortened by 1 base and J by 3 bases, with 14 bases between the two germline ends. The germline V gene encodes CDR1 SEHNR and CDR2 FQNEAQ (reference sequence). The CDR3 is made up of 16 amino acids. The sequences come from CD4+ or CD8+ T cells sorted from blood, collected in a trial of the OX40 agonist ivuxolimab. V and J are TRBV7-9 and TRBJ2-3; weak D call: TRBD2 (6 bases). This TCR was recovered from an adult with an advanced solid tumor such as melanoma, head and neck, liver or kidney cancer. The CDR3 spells CASSLEPGLATDTQYF. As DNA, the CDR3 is TGTGCCAGCAGCTTAGAACCGGGACTGGCAACAGATACGCAGTATTTT.